The clone carrying this TCR beta chain was detected a few times. The entry originates in a study of T cells in Graves' hyperthyroidism and ophthalmopathy. Study-wide background: Specimen type is peripheral blood, collected at initial diagnosis prior to any treatment.

Trimming removed 4 bases from V and 8 bases from J, with 20 bases in between. The germline V gene has CDR1 LGHDT and CDR2 YNNKEL (reference sequence). The CDR3 is 15 amino acids. Hyperthyroidism patients were newly diagnosed, had disease duration under 2 months, and were aged 18 to 65 years. Amplified TCR beta CDR3 regions derived from RNA transcripts. Primed by the HTBI set, a first-round RT-PCR was run on the TCR CDR3. TCRdb reprocessed the multiplex PCR reads with MiXCR, giving one entry per CDR3 protein. The sample lists about 400,000 distinct CDR3 sequences; 25% were seen once. The TCR was taken from a man aged 50 to 59 with Graves' hyperthyroidism. Sample: blood. V gene TRBV3-1 combines with J gene TRBJ1-2, with a possible D match to TRBD1 (5 bases). This CDR3 is CASSRRQSQAWGYTF. The CDR3 DNA reads as TGTGCCAGCAGCCGCCGTCAGTCACAGGCCTGGGGCTACACCTTC.